This TCR beta chain was recorded in a study of regulatory T cells in long-lasting Graves disease. iRepertoire HTBI primers and Arm-PCR of CDR3 regions built TCR beta libraries. TCRdb called the multiplex PCR reads again in MiXCR, with one record for every CDR3 protein. The profile covers 400,000 to 550,000 distinct CDR3 sequences, with 14% to 15% appearing a single time and 16% taken by the ten largest. The time point is: newly diagnosed GD, antithyroid drugs for less than 3 months. With RNA extracted from PBMCs as input, the TCR library was made. Germline V gene sequence: CDR1 SGHVS, CDR2 FNYEAQ. The CDR3 has 15 amino acids. The V and J ends lost 5 bases and 3 bases, in that order; junction bases with no gene match: 6. The same data also contributed to another study, on T cells in Graves' hyperthyroidism and ophthalmopathy. From that paper: Newly diagnosed hyperthyroidism, duration under 2 months, in patients aged 18 to 65. Most thyroid-expanded clonotypes above 0.001 were also found in blood.

The V call is TRBV7-6, the J call TRBJ2-7, with 11 nucleotides matching TRBD1. The clonotype originates from a woman between 25 and 40 years old with Graves disease. The sample was peripheral blood mononuclear cells (PBMCs), taken at new diagnosis, from a patient treated with antithyroid drugs. The CDR3 DNA reads TGTGCCAGCAGCAAAACCGGGACAGGGGGCTACGAGCAGTACTTC. Amino acids: CASSKTGTGGYEQYF.